This T cell receptor (beta chain) was sequenced in a study of cytotoxic CD8 clonotypes in ibrutinib-treated CLL. Findings and caveats of the study: For progressing versus sustained-remission patients, sampling times were not the same.

Remarks on this clone: What it binds is unknown.

Researchers set a sequencing depth target of 1 in 200,000 to 1 in 1 million T cells. Method: immunoSEQ multiplex PCR; TCRdb's copy keeps in-frame clones and lacks some. The sample holds 25,000 to 30,000 clones, about 76% seen once. Germline V gene data show CDR1 as MGHRA and CDR2 as YSYEKL. The CDR3 runs 15 residues. Trimming took off 1 base at V and 5 bases at J, with 14 bases between the two ends. This receptor was identified in a human donor with chronic lymphocytic leukemia. The chain carries TRBV4-1 and TRBJ1-2, with D tentatively TRBD1 (5 bases). The sequences come from PBMCs, collected after 36 months of ibrutinib treatment. The CDR3 coding sequence is TGCGCCAGCAGCCAAGGGGTACAGGCCGGTTATGGCTACACCTTC. Translated: CASSQGVQAGYGYTF.